The clone carrying this T cell receptor beta chain has a handful of counts. Antigen: not known. Lysates of CMV-infected fibroblasts at around 10 ug/mL stimulated these cells. CD40L-negative CD69-negative CD45RO-high memory CD4+ T cells were sorted as populations depleted of antigen-responding cells. Plasma HIV-1 RNA stayed below 50 copies/mL for at least 4 years. Deletions cut 3 bases from V and 1 base from J, with 9 bases between. The CDR3 totals 15 residues. CDR1 and CDR2 from the germline V gene are SEHNR and FQNEAQ (reference sequence). These data come from a study of persistence of HIV-infected CD4 T cells. Overall study: Blood samples, up to roughly 180 mL, came from multiple time points, except two leukapheresis donors sampled once.

This was the immunoSEQ version 4 assay in survey mode. TCRdb keeps only in-frame clones here, not all; method: immunoSEQ multiplex PCR. The sample contains about 50,000 clones, about four fifths of which appear only once. The chain uses TRBV7-9 and TRBJ2-2, with D tentatively TRBD1 (6 bases). This TCR derives from an adult man with HIV who was CMV-seropositive. Sequenced material: CD4+ T cells sorted from PBMCs after approximately 19-hour stimulation, taken from a patient who received antiretroviral therapy. This chain's CDR3 is CASSLYRVNTGELFF. CDR3 DNA: TGTGCCAGCAGCTTGTACAGGGTGAACACCGGGGAGCTGTTTTTT.